These 4 T cell receptor beta chains were all obtained from the same sample, sequenced in a study of OX40 agonist ivuxolimab in advanced cancers. The protocol was immunoSEQ multiplex PCR, while the TCRdb copy is restricted to in-frame clones and leaves out a portion. The repertoire holds more than 65,000 clones, 84% seen once, with 20% to 25% in the top ten. This sample comprised CD4+ or CD8+ T cells sorted from blood, obtained in a trial of the OX40 agonist ivuxolimab. The receptors stem from an adult with an advanced solid tumor such as melanoma, head and neck, liver or kidney cancer.

The rearrangement uses TRBV28 and TRBJ1-2, with 10 bases identical to TRBD1. CDR3 length: 15 amino acids. Germline V gene data show CDR1 as MDHEN and CDR2 as SYDVKM. After removal of 1 base from V and 8 bases from J, the junction contained 7 bases not matched to a gene. CDR3 nucleotide sequence: TGTGCCAGCAGTTTATCCCCGGGACAGGGGTGGGGCTACACCTTC. This sequence encodes CASSLSPGQGWGYTF.

The rearrangement uses TRBV7-9 and TRBJ2-3; no clear D gene. The germline V gene has CDR1 SEHNR and CDR2 FQNEAQ (reference sequence). Trimming stripped 6 bases from V and 2 bases from J, with 6 bases between. This CDR3 contains 12 residues. The CDR3 sequence: CASSSNTDTQYF. CDR3 coding DNA: TGTGCCAGCAGTTCAAACACAGATACGCAGTATTTT.

This chain joins TRBV5-1 and TRBJ2-1, with D possibly being TRBD1 (5 bases). V was cut by 4 bases and J by 6 bases, with 17 bases left in between. This CDR3 is built from 15 residues. Looked up from germline, CDR1 is SGHRS and CDR2 is YFSETQ. DNA of the CDR3: TGCGCCAGCAGCGCCGACAGACACCAAGGCAATGAGCAGTTCTTC. Its translation: CASSADRHQGNEQFF. Full variable domain (missing parts from reference TRBV5-1 and TRBJ2-1): KAGVTQTPRYLIKTRGQQVTLSCSPISGHRSVSWYQQTPGQGLQFLFEYFSETQRNKGNFPGRFSGRQFSNSRSEMNVSTLELGDSALYLCASSADRHQGNEQFFGPGTRLTVL.

This clone appeared once. The rearrangement joins TRBV4-2 to TRBJ1-2; no reliable D call. This CDR3 has 15 amino acids. The germline V gene has CDR1 LGHNA and CDR2 YNFKEQ. V lost 5 bases and J 6 bases, leaving 19 bases between the germline ends. The CDR3 loop is CASSLALTPSDGYTF. CDR3 coding DNA: TGTGCCAGCAGCTTAGCCCTAACCCCCTCCGATGGCTACACCTTC.